These 25 T cell receptor beta chains were all obtained from the same sample, sequenced in a study of human T cells and chemical hapten exposure. Time point specified: patch test 1, 2 weeks after DPC sensitization. Treatment in this sample: therapeutic diphenylcyclopropenone sensitization with weekly scalp DPC. TCRdb reprocessed the RACE reads via MiXCR and lists one record per CDR3 protein. The data show roughly 120,000 distinct CDR3 sequences, 9% to 13% seen once. The material sequenced was whole blood, taken in connection with sensitization to the hapten diphenylcyclopropenone (DPC). The origin of the receptors is a woman aged 50 to 60 with alopecia areata. Some clones in this sample may be carry-over from other donors' samples.

This clonotype was seen many times. The chain has TRBV28 and TRBJ2-7, with 8 bases matching TRBD1. The CDR3 has 15 residues. Germline CDR1 is MDHEN and CDR2 is SYDVKM. With 10 bases clipped from V and 2 bases from J, the junction kept 13 bases outside the gene matches. In DNA form, the CDR3 reads TGTGCCACCGACAGGGGCCCGGGGGTCGCCTACGAGCAGTACTTC. It codes for CATDRGPGVAYEQYF.

The V and J genes are TRBV28 and TRBJ2-1; TRBD1 is a possible D gene (5 bases). Germline V CDR1 and CDR2: MDHEN, SYDVKM. V lost 5 bases and J lost 7, with 12 bases in between. The CDR3 is made up of 13 amino acids. CDR3 in DNA: TGTGCCAGCAGTCATGGGGCAGTTAATGAGCAGTTCTTC. This codes for CASSHGAVNEQFF.

The V call is TRBV6-2 or TRBV6-3, the J call TRBJ1-5; unclear D gene. Looked up from germline, CDR1 is MNHEY and CDR2 is SVGEGT. This CDR3 has 12 residues. V was trimmed by 2 bases and J by 6 bases, leaving 5 bases between them. This chain's CDR3 is CASSYAGQPQHF. The CDR3 coding sequence is TGTGCCAGCAGTTACGCCGGTCAGCCCCAGCATTTT.

The sample holds many counts of this clonotype. This sequence joins TRBV3-1 and TRBJ2-7; no clear D gene. V was trimmed by 4 bases and J by 4 bases, leaving 5 bases between them. CDR1 LGHDT and CDR2 YNNKEL come from the germline V gene (reference sequence). The CDR3 is 11 residues long. CDR3 sequence reads: CASSLQYEQYF. Written as DNA, the CDR3 is TGTGCCAGCAGCCTACAGTACGAGCAGTACTTC.

V usage is TRBV7-9 and J usage is TRBJ2-2, with 7 bases that match TRBD2. Unmatched junction bases numbered 7, after V lost 7 bases and J lost 5 bases. The CDR3 is 14 residues long. Germline V gene sequence: CDR1 SEHNR, CDR2 FQNEAQ (reference sequence). Written as DNA, the CDR3 is TGTGCCAGCATCCCACTGCGGGGGACCGGGGAGCTGTTTTTT. This sequence encodes CASIPLRGTGELFF.

The CDR3 sequence: CASKPGTSGPETQYF. For the CDR3, the DNA is TGTGCCAGCAAACCAGGGACTAGCGGGCCTGAGACCCAGTACTTC. The J gene is TRBJ2-5, the V gene TRBV6-2 or TRBV6-3, with TRBD2 matching 12 bases. The CDR3 extends over 15 amino acids. Per germline, CDR1 MNHEY and CDR2 SVGEGT. The J segment lost 5 bases and the V segment lost 7 bases, leaving 8 bases of the junction unmatched.

For the CDR3, the DNA is TGTGCCAGCAGTTACGGGACAGGGGGCCCAGATACGCAGTATTTT. Translation gives CASSYGTGGPDTQYF. The rearrangement uses TRBV6-2 or TRBV6-3 and TRBJ2-3; 12 bases line up with TRBD1. This CDR3 comprises 15 residues. CDR1 is MNHEY and CDR2 is SVGEGT in the germline V gene. J lost 4 bases, V lost 2 bases, and 1 base had no gene match.

CDR3 amino acids: CASSGTAISGANVLTF. CDR3 nucleotide sequence: TGTGCCAGTTCCGGGACAGCTATCTCTGGGGCCAACGTCCTGACTTTC. The rearrangement links TRBV19 to TRBJ2-6, with 7 bases identical to TRBD1. CDR3 length: 16 residues. Germline CDR1 is LNHDA and CDR2 is SQIVND (reference sequence). After removal of 8 bases from V and 0 bases from J, the junction contained 7 bases not matched to a gene. Supplemented by reference TRBV19 and TRBJ2-6, the full variable domain reads DGGITQSPKYLFRKEGQNVTLSCEQNLNHDAMYWYRQDPGQGLRLIYYSQIVNDFQKGDIAEGYSVSREKKESFPLTVTSAQKNPTAFYLCASSGTAISGANVLTFGAGSRLTVL.

This clonotype was counted only a few times. This chain joins TRBV6-2 or TRBV6-3 and TRBJ1-1; D call uncertain. Germline V gene sequence: CDR1 MNHEY, CDR2 SVGEGT. The V and J ends lost 5 bases and 4 bases respectively, with 20 bases between them. The CDR3 loop spans 16 amino acids. CDR3 coding DNA: TGTGCCAGCAGTGACTACCGGGCCCCCAACGGCACTGAAGCTTTCTTT. Encoded protein: CASSDYRAPNGTEAFF.

This clonotype was observed many times. The chain combines TRBV6-5 with TRBJ2-2; 7 nucleotides match TRBD2. The CDR3 has 16 amino acids. Germline values: CDR1 MNHEY, CDR2 SVGAGI. With V trimmed by 2 bases and J by 3 bases, 6 bases remained unmatched. The CDR3 region is CASSYDPSGHTGELFF. CDR3 DNA sequence: TGTGCCAGCAGTTACGATCCTAGCGGCCACACCGGGGAGCTGTTTTTT.

The V and J genes are TRBV29-1 and TRBJ2-3; D could derive from TRBD1 or TRBD2 (5 bases each). Trimming left V 7 bases short and J 1 base short, with 12 bases between. Germline CDR1 reads SQVTM; CDR2 reads ANQGSEA. The CDR3 has 13 residues. In DNA, the CDR3 is TGCAGCGCTGGGGACCAGGGCACAGATACGCAGTATTTT. Translating gives CSAGDQGTDTQYF.

The sample holds many counts of this clonotype. The genes are TRBV18 and TRBJ2-1; TRBD1 agrees at 7 bases. Germline V gene data show CDR1 as KGHSH and CDR2 as LQKENI. The CDR3 sequence is 17 residues long. The ends lost 1 base at V and 5 bases at J; junction bases unmatched: 11. The CDR3 is CASSPRTGYEGNNEQFF. The CDR3 DNA is TGTGCCAGCTCACCACGGACAGGTTATGAAGGGAACAATGAGCAGTTCTTC.

This clonotype showed up just a few times. J is TRBJ2-1 and V is TRBV18; 8 bases are shared with TRBD2. The germline gives CDR1 KGHSH, CDR2 LQKENI. Trimming removed 3 bases from V and 8 bases from J; junction bases left unmatched: 18. The CDR3 consists of 18 residues. The CDR3, as DNA: TGTGCCAGCTCACCCGAGTTTTCGAGCGGGGGACTTCGTGATGAGCAGTTCTTC. Translating it yields CASSPEFSSGGLRDEQFF.

The genes are TRBV7-2 and TRBJ1-1, with 9 bases identical to TRBD1. Germline lookup yields CDR1 SGHTA and CDR2 FQGNSA. The V segment lost 2 bases and the J segment 9 bases; nucleotides outside the gene matches: 10. The CDR3 is made up of 15 amino acids. CDR3 bases: TGTGCCAGCAGCTTAATCCATGGGACAGGGACAAAAGCTTTCTTT. This encodes CASSLIHGTGTKAFF.

This clonotype came up many times. This chain uses TRBV2 with TRBJ2-2, with D possibly being TRBD2 (6 bases). Germline lookup yields CDR1 SNHLY and CDR2 FYNNEI. CDR3 length: 15 residues. Trimming removed 6 bases from V and 5 bases from J, with 16 bases in between. In nucleotides, the CDR3 is TGTGCCAGCAGCCCCCAGGCCGGGAGTACCGGGGAGCTGTTTTTT. Residues: CASSPQAGSTGELFF.

This clonotype was observed a handful of times. The chain couples TRBV6-5 to TRBJ1-3, with D unresolved. V was pared by 2 bases and J by 4 bases, with 12 bases between. CDR1 and CDR2 from the germline V gene are MNHEY and SVGAGI. This CDR3 spans 15 amino acids. The CDR3 protein is CASSYTDETGNTIYF. For the CDR3, the DNA is TGTGCCAGCAGTTACACGGACGAAACCGGAAACACCATATATTTT.

In nucleotides, the CDR3 is TGTGCCAGCAGTTTCAGGCTTAACACCGGGGAGCTGTTTTTT. Protein product: CASSFRLNTGELFF. The chain carries TRBV28 and TRBJ2-2; D is uncertain. The CDR3 extends over 14 amino acids. Germline loops: CDR1 MDHEN, CDR2 SYDVKM. Trimming stripped 3 bases from V and 2 bases from J, with 7 bases between.

This clonotype was recorded at least ten times. CDR3 in amino acids: CASSSQWGGRPYEQYF. The DNA for the CDR3 is TGTGCCAGCAGCTCCCAATGGGGGGGGAGACCCTACGAGCAGTACTTC. The gene calls are TRBV5-4 and TRBJ2-7; 7 bases agree with TRBD2. V lost 3 bases, J lost 2 bases, and 11 bases stayed unmatched. The CDR3 is 16 amino acids. Germline V gives CDR1 SGHNT, CDR2 YYREEE (reference sequence).

V and J are TRBV6-1 and TRBJ1-3; maybe TRBD1 (5 bases). This CDR3 has 16 amino acids. CDR1 is MNHNS and CDR2 is SASEGT in the germline V gene. Deletions cut 7 bases from V and 2 bases from J, with 18 bases between. Written as DNA, the CDR3 is TGTGCCAGCAAACCGTCAGGGAGCCCCCCTGGAAACACCATATATTTT. It translates to CASKPSGSPPGNTIYF.

The chain carries TRBV3-1 and TRBJ2-1; D is unresolved. The V gene lost 0 bases and the J gene lost 14 bases, with 17 bases spanning the gap. The CDR3 has 14 amino acids. Germline values: CDR1 LGHDT, CDR2 YNNKEL (reference sequence). The CDR3 coding sequence is TGTGCCAGCAGCCAAGAAGACTCGACCCTGAGCAAGTTCTTC. Translated, it gives CASSQEDSTLSKFF.

This clonotype occurred a few times. The chain joins TRBV28 to TRBJ2-5; D is possibly TRBD2 (6 bases). From germline, CDR1 is MDHEN and CDR2 SYDVKM. The CDR3 sequence is 16 residues long. The V and J ends lost 3 bases and 1 base respectively, with 15 bases between them. In DNA, the CDR3 is TGTGCCAGCAGTTTCGGGGCGGGGCCCCTCCAAGAGACCCAGTACTTC. This codes for CASSFGAGPLQETQYF.

In the case of this clonotype: The DNA is omitted, as the CDR3 cannot be located on it reliably, and the CDR3 follows TCRdb's listing. V usage is TRBV7-5 and J usage is TRBJ1-3; no DNA check was done on the table's D call, TRBD1. TRBV7-5 is tagged as a pseudogene. The CDR3 is 22 amino acids long, termini counted. The CDR3 loop reads CISVSEAADGGAEPAWRNTIYF.

This clonotype showed up many times. The rearrangement uses TRBV7-6 and TRBJ2-1, with 7 bases lining up with TRBD2. The ends lost 0 bases at V and 8 bases at J; junction bases unmatched: 4. Germline CDR1 reads SGHVS; CDR2 reads FNYEAQ. The CDR3 totals 14 residues. This CDR3 reads CASSLAGGYDEQFF. CDR3 sequence (DNA): TGTGCCAGCAGCTTAGCGGGGGGGTATGATGAGCAGTTCTTC.

The rearrangement links TRBV11-2 to TRBJ2-7; the match to TRBD2 covers 7 bases. Germline CDR1 is SGHAT and CDR2 is FQNNGV. The V and J ends lost 6 bases and 6 bases, in that order; junction bases with no gene match: 5. This CDR3 has 12 amino acids. Here the CDR3 reads CASRPGGGEQYF. CDR3 nucleotides: TGTGCCAGCAGACCCGGCGGGGGCGAGCAGTACTTC.

There are many counts of this clonotype. The V and J genes are TRBV7-8 and TRBJ2-5; 9 bases are shared with TRBD2. CDR1 and CDR2 (germline): SGHVS, FQNEAQ. Losses at the gene ends were 5 bases for V and 4 bases for J; bases not matched to a gene: 8. This CDR3 is built from 15 residues. As DNA, the CDR3 is TGTGCCAGCAGCCTTAGCGGGGGCGACCGAGAGACCCAGTACTTC. It is translated as CASSLSGGDRETQYF. The full variable domain, with the rest looked up from reference TRBV7-8 and TRBJ2-5, is GAGVSQSPRYKVAKRGQDVALRCDPISGHVSLFWYQQALGQGPEFLTYFQNEAQLDKSGLPSDRFFAERPEGSVSTLKIQRTQQEDSAVYLCASSLSGGDRETQYFGPGTRLLVL.